This entry describes one TCR beta chain. These data are taken from a study of blood T cell repertoires in COVID-19. Study information: COVID-19 samples from acute and convalescent phases originated in the United States, Italy and Spain. T cells, B-cell-depleted T cells, or PBMCs provided the cDNA or gDNA that served as material.

Seattle enrolled patients during active infection and tracked them longitudinally. The V segment lost 4 bases and the J segment 2 bases; nucleotides outside the gene matches: 10. CDR1 and CDR2 from the germline V gene are SGHRS and YFSETQ. CDR3 length: 16 amino acids. In the original workflow: Estimates of nucleated cell counts were drawn from the amplification of reference gene primers. Sequencing was performed with immunoSEQ multiplex PCR; in TCRdb, only in-frame clones are kept and a portion is missing. V, J and clone size were drawn from that table, and D and trimming were deduced from the DNA. Among approximately 190,000 clones listed, roughly 80% were seen once.

The sample comprised peripheral blood. This chain uses TRBV5-1 with TRBJ2-3; 7 bases line up with TRBD2. The origin of this receptor is a woman aged 60-75 years with COVID-19, enrolled during active disease. CDR3 in DNA: TGCGCCAGCAGCCGGGAGGTTCTAGGGACCACAGATACGCAGTATTTT. Translated, it gives CASSREVLGTTDTQYF.